One and the same sample provided the 32 T cell receptor beta chains below, sequenced in a study of T cells in Graves' hyperthyroidism and ophthalmopathy. It was RNA transcripts that yielded the amplified TCR beta CDR3 regions. First-round RT-PCR targeting the TCR CDR3 was performed with the HTBI primer set. TCRdb recomputed calls from the multiplex PCR reads with MiXCR, one row per CDR3 protein. The sample has about 480,000 distinct CDR3 sequences, about an eighth seen once. The sample consisted of blood. Receptor source: a young woman with Graves' hyperthyroidism.

There are many counts of this clonotype. The chain couples TRBV12-3 or TRBV12-4 to TRBJ1-3, with D unresolved. V lost 6 bases to trimming and J lost 1 base, with 19 bases between them. This CDR3 spans 17 amino acids. The CDR3 DNA follows: TGTGCCAGCAGCCGCGCGAACCCGGGATTTTCTGGAAACACCATATATTTT. Its translation: CASSRANPGFSGNTIYF.

This clonotype has ten or more counts. The V and J genes are TRBV30 and TRBJ2-7, with D uncertain. This CDR3 has 13 residues. Germline assignment: CDR1 GTSNPN and CDR2 SVGIG (reference sequence). V was pared by 1 base and J by 2 bases, with 9 bases between. DNA of the CDR3: TGTGCCTGGAGTGCCGACCTAACCTACGAGCAGTACGTC. This gives the protein CAWSADLTYEQYV.

This clonotype was counted ten times or more. The rearrangement uses TRBV3-1 and TRBJ2-5; 12 positions match TRBD2. There are 17 residues in the CDR3. V shed 4 bases and J 3 bases; nucleotides not matched to a gene: 9. Looked up from germline, CDR1 is LGHDT and CDR2 is YNNKEL (reference sequence). CDR3 region: CASSLRLAGVMKETQYF. DNA of the CDR3: TGTGCCAGCAGCCTCCGACTAGCGGGAGTAATGAAAGAGACCCAGTACTTC.

The rearrangement links TRBV19 to TRBJ2-2; 9 nucleotides align to TRBD1. Looked up from germline, CDR1 is LNHDA and CDR2 is SQIVND (reference sequence). This CDR3 comprises 14 residues. J was trimmed by 6 bases and V by 5 bases; bases with no gene match: 4. The CDR3 region is CASSQYRGPGELFF. CDR3 in DNA: TGTGCCAGTAGTCAATACAGGGGGCCCGGGGAGCTGTTTTTT.

This clonotype was found many times. This rearrangement joins TRBV12-3 or TRBV12-4 to TRBJ2-7, with D unclear. Deletions cut 2 bases from V and 6 bases from J, with 14 bases between. The CDR3 length is 14 residues. The CDR3 sequence: CASSLTSPQAEQYF. Written as DNA, the CDR3 is TGTGCCAGCAGTTTAACGTCACCTCAAGCCGAGCAGTACTTC.

This clonotype occurred a few times. This chain joins TRBV19 and TRBJ2-2, with 9 bases fitting TRBD1. Germline loops: CDR1 LNHDA, CDR2 SQIVND (reference sequence). After removal of 5 bases from V and 6 bases from J, the junction contained 7 bases not matched to a gene. CDR3 length: 15 residues. CDR3 protein: CASSYGTGLPGELFF. CDR3 coding DNA: TGTGCCAGTAGTTACGGGACAGGGTTGCCCGGGGAGCTGTTTTTT.

This clonotype was observed a handful of times. The chain combines TRBV7-9 with TRBJ2-1; D might be TRBD2 (5 bases). Trimming removed 4 bases from V and 3 bases from J, with 16 bases in between. Germline-derived CDR1 and CDR2 are SEHNR and FQNEAQ (reference sequence). This CDR3 has 16 amino acids. The CDR3 DNA follows: TGTGCCAGCAGCTCCCGGGATCTTGATGGCTACAATGAGCAGTTCTTC. As protein: CASSSRDLDGYNEQFF.

This clonotype was found a few times. The V gene is TRBV27, the J gene TRBJ2-1, with 13 nucleotides matching TRBD2. V lost 5 bases, J lost 4 bases, and 11 bases stayed unmatched. The length of the CDR3 is 18 residues. Germline lookup yields CDR1 MNHEY and CDR2 SMNVEV (reference sequence). The CDR3 region has the DNA TGTGCCAGCAGTCAAGGGACTAGCGGGAACTTTTATTACAATGAGCAGTTCTTC. Its translation is CASSQGTSGNFYYNEQFF.

At least ten counts were recorded for this clonotype. The chain recombines TRBV12-5 with TRBJ2-2; 8 bases match TRBD1. The germline gives CDR1 LGHNT, CDR2 FRNRAP. This CDR3 has 15 amino acids. V lost 7 bases to trimming and J lost 3 bases; unmatched junction nucleotides: 7. The CDR3 nucleotides are TGTGCTAGTGTCCTCGGACAGGGTGACACCGGGGAGCTGTTTTTT. Translated: CASVLGQGDTGELFF. Full variable domain (missing parts from reference TRBV12-5 and TRBJ2-2): DARVTQTPRHKVTEMGQEVTMRCQPILGHNTVFWYRQTMMQGLELLAYFRNRAPLDDSGMPKDRFSAEMPDATLATLKIQPSEPRDSAVYFCASVLGQGDTGELFFGEGSRLTVL.

Concerning this clonotype itself: A read error may produce the germline difference seen at one junction end. CDR3 sequence: CTSSQDRVRNSPLHF. CDR3 in DNA: TGCACCAGCAGCCAAGACAGGGTACGGAATTCACCCCTCCACTTT. The chain recombines TRBV4-1 with TRBJ1-6, with TRBD1 matching 7 bases. Germline CDR1 MGHRA, CDR2 YSYEKL. The CDR3 is 15 amino acids.

V is TRBV25-1 and J is TRBJ2-2; 11 positions match TRBD2. The CDR3 runs 17 residues. V lost 4 bases and J lost 1; bases outside the gene matches: 5. Germline lookup yields CDR1 MGHDK and CDR2 SYGVNS. This CDR3 reads CASSVGTSGGNTGELFF. The DNA of the CDR3 is TGTGCCAGCAGTGTTGGGACTAGCGGAGGGAACACCGGGGAGCTGTTTTTT.

The chain joins TRBV20-1 to TRBJ1-5; D is unclear. The CDR3 has 14 residues. Germline V gene sequence: CDR1 DFQATT, CDR2 SNEGSKA (reference sequence). V was cut by 1 base and J by 2 bases, with 9 bases left in between. The CDR3, as DNA: TGCAGTGCTAGAGGTCTGCGGGGCAATCAGCCCCAGCATTTT. Its protein product is CSARGLRGNQPQHF.

This clonotype was counted ten times or more. The chain links TRBV10-2 to TRBJ1-2; D may be TRBD1 (5 bases). The ends were cut back, 6 bases at V and 0 bases at J, with 14 bases in the middle. Germline values: CDR1 WSHSY, CDR2 SAAADI. The CDR3 has 15 residues. This chain's CDR3 is CASRDRRETNYGYTF. The DNA of the CDR3 is TGCGCCAGCAGAGACAGACGGGAAACTAACTATGGCTACACCTTC.

Notes on this clonotype: At one end the junction does not follow the germline gene, possibly because of a read error. The chain couples TRBV5-4 to TRBJ1-5; unclear D gene. The CDR3 has 14 residues. CDR1 is SGHNT, CDR2 YYREEE, per germline (reference sequence). CDR3 residues: CASSLAGSNQPHHF. DNA of the CDR3: TGTGCCAGCAGCTTGGCGGGTAGCAATCAGCCCCATCATTTT.

This clonotype came up many times. The chain carries TRBV3-1 and TRBJ1-1; D gene uncertain. Germline lookup yields CDR1 LGHDT and CDR2 YNNKEL (reference sequence). The CDR3 sequence is 14 residues long. V gave up 1 base and J gave up 0 bases, with 6 bases separating them. The CDR3: CASSQAAMNTEAFF. In nucleotides, the CDR3 is TGTGCCAGCAGCCAAGCAGCTATGAACACTGAAGCTTTCTTT.

This clonotype has a count of ten or more. V gene TRBV20-1 combines with J gene TRBJ2-3, with 9 bases aligning to TRBD2. The CDR3 loop spans 20 amino acids. With 2 bases clipped from V and 3 bases from J, the junction kept 21 bases outside the gene matches. Germline V gene sequence: CDR1 DFQATT, CDR2 SNEGSKA (reference sequence). As DNA, the CDR3 is TGCAGTGCTAGACTTGGAGAGGGAGGTGGACTAGCGCAAATTACAGATACGCAGTATTTT. It yields the protein CSARLGEGGGLAQITDTQYF.

At least ten counts were recorded for this clonotype. The chain couples TRBV11-2 to TRBJ1-5, with D unresolved. V was pared by 3 bases and J by 1 base, with 4 bases between. CDR3 size: 13 residues. Germline CDR1 and CDR2: SGHAT and FQNNGV. The CDR3 reads CASSLTSNQPQHF. The CDR3 region has the DNA TGTGCCAGCAGCTTGACCAGCAATCAGCCCCAGCATTTT.

This sequence joins TRBV9 and TRBJ2-2; 7 bases are shared with TRBD1. V was clipped by 7 bases and J by 1 base; unmatched bases: 4. The CDR3 is 14 residues long. Germline V lookup: CDR1 SGDLS, CDR2 YYNGEE. Written as DNA, the CDR3 is TGTGCCAGCGGTTACAGGGGGAACACCGGGGAGCTGTTTTTT. Translated: CASGYRGNTGELFF.

This chain links TRBV3-1 with TRBJ1-1; no clear D gene. The CDR3 extends over 13 amino acids. CDR1 is LGHDT, CDR2 YNNKEL, per germline (reference sequence). The V and J ends lost 2 bases and 5 bases respectively, with 9 bases between them. The CDR3 region has the DNA TGTGCCAGCAGCCAATATCGTGGGACTGAAGCTTTCTTT. Amino acid sequence: CASSQYRGTEAFF.

This clonotype was found a few times. The J gene is TRBJ2-3, the V gene TRBV3-1; no definite D call. Germline V gene lookup returns CDR1 LGHDT and CDR2 YNNKEL (reference sequence). The CDR3 runs to 14 residues. Deletions cut 3 bases from V and 0 bases from J, with 7 bases between. In nucleotides, the CDR3 is TGTGCCAGCAGCCACAGAGCTAGCACAGATACGCAGTATTTT. This encodes CASSHRASTDTQYF.

The chain recombines TRBV3-1 with TRBJ2-1; the D gene is possibly TRBD2 (6 bases). Trimming pared 1 base from V and 4 bases from J, leaving 20 bases between. Germline-derived CDR1 and CDR2 are LGHDT and YNNKEL (reference sequence). There are 18 residues in the CDR3. As DNA, the CDR3 is TGTGCCAGCAGCCAAGGCCCCATTGGGGGGACTCGGTACAATGAGCAGTTCTTC. It is translated as CASSQGPIGGTRYNEQFF.

This clonotype was found many times. The V and J genes are TRBV20-1 and TRBJ2-5; no clear D gene. CDR1 and CDR2 (germline): DFQATT, SNEGSKA (reference sequence). V lost 0 bases and J 4 bases, leaving 6 bases between the germline ends. CDR3 length: 12 residues. The CDR3 DNA sequence: TGCAGTGCTAGAGAGGGCGGAGAGACCCAGTACTTC. Its translation is CSAREGGETQYF.

The V and J genes are TRBV6-4 and TRBJ2-2, with TRBD1 matching 9 bases. J lost 6 bases, V lost 6 bases, and 11 bases had no gene match. This CDR3 has 16 amino acids. Per germline, CDR1 MRHNA and CDR2 SNTAGT. The CDR3 bases are TGTGCCAGCAGCCCCCCCGGGACAGGGATACCCGGGGAGCTGTTTTTT. This sequence encodes CASSPPGTGIPGELFF.

The table lists this clonotype with many counts. The rearrangement links TRBV19 to TRBJ1-3; no clear D. V lost 4 bases, J lost 0 bases, and 13 bases lay in between. This CDR3 has 16 residues. Germline V gives CDR1 LNHDA, CDR2 SQIVND (reference sequence). The DNA of the CDR3 is TGTGCCAGTAGTACCCCTATAGCCGCCTCTGGAAACACCATATATTTT. This translates into CASSTPIAASGNTIYF.

At least ten counts were recorded for this clonotype. This rearrangement joins TRBV2 to TRBJ2-3; 8 bases are shared with TRBD2. The germline V gene encodes CDR1 SNHLY and CDR2 FYNNEI. The CDR3 sequence is 14 residues long. V lost 4 bases, J lost 5 bases, and 5 bases stayed unmatched. The CDR3 sequence: CASSVVLAGDTQYF. In nucleotides, the CDR3 is TGTGCCAGCAGTGTCGTGCTAGCGGGAGATACGCAGTATTTT.

This clonotype has a handful of counts. The genes are TRBV18 and TRBJ2-1; 10 bases match TRBD1. Germline loops: CDR1 KGHSH, CDR2 LQKENI. V gave up 0 bases and J gave up 8 bases; unmatched junction bases: 4. The CDR3 length is 15 residues. The CDR3 DNA is TGTGCCAGCTCACCACCGACAGGGGGCTTGGATGAGCAGTTCTTC. This codes for CASSPPTGGLDEQFF.

This chain uses TRBV3-1 with TRBJ2-1; 10 bases map to TRBD2. J was trimmed by 3 bases and V by 0 bases; bases with no gene match: 8. Germline-derived CDR1 and CDR2 are LGHDT and YNNKEL (reference sequence). The CDR3 has 18 amino acids. The CDR3 sequence is CASSQDGAGGLYYNEQFF. The DNA for the CDR3 is TGTGCCAGCAGCCAAGATGGAGCGGGAGGGCTTTACTACAATGAGCAGTTCTTC.

This clonotype was recorded a few times. The chain combines TRBV19 with TRBJ1-2; 8 bases fit TRBD1. Germline-derived CDR1 and CDR2 are LNHDA and SQIVND (reference sequence). V lost 3 bases and J lost 0; bases outside the gene matches: 3. The CDR3 runs 15 residues. This CDR3 reads CASSMSGGPNYGYTF. The CDR3, as DNA: TGTGCCAGTAGTATGTCAGGGGGCCCTAACTATGGCTACACCTTC.

This clonotype occurred many times. The rearrangement links TRBV20-1 to TRBJ1-1, with D maybe TRBD1 (6 bases). V shed 2 bases and J shed 4 bases, with 17 bases lying between them. The V gene's germline CDR1 is DFQATT and CDR2 SNEGSKA (reference sequence). The CDR3 loop spans 15 amino acids. The CDR3 sequence: CSARTGGRRVTEAFF. The CDR3 DNA sequence: TGCAGTGCTAGAACCGGGGGGCGTAGGGTCACTGAAGCTTTCTTT.

There are many counts of this clonotype. V and J are TRBV6-1 and TRBJ2-3, with no clear D. V shed 4 bases and J shed 4 bases, with 9 bases lying between them. The CDR3 consists of 13 residues. Germline CDR1 reads MNHNS; CDR2 reads SASEGT. In nucleotides, the CDR3 is TGTGCCAGCAGTGTCAATTTGGCAGATACGCAGTATTTT. This codes for CASSVNLADTQYF.

This clonotype was detected ten times or more. V gene TRBV2 combines with J gene TRBJ2-3; perhaps TRBD2 as D (6 bases). The germline V gene encodes CDR1 SNHLY and CDR2 FYNNEI. This CDR3 contains 13 residues. V dropped 9 bases and J dropped 5 bases, with 15 bases sitting between them. The CDR3 protein is CARTILGGDTQYF. Here the CDR3 DNA reads TGTGCCAGAACCATCCTGGGGGGAGATACGCAGTATTTT.

This clonotype was observed a handful of times. V gene TRBV7-3 combines with J gene TRBJ2-1, with D perhaps TRBD1 (5 bases). V dropped 5 bases and J dropped 7 bases, with 15 bases sitting between them. The length of the CDR3 is 14 residues. Germline V gene lookup returns CDR1 SGHTA and CDR2 FQGTGA. CDR3 nucleotides: TGTGCCAGCAGCCCGAAAGGGGTGTGGAATGAGCAGTTCTTC. This gives the protein CASSPKGVWNEQFF.